The following is a T cell receptor (beta chain) sequence with its context. Its cognate antigen is unknown. The data were taken from a study of vaccination effects on CD4 cells after COVID-19. Per germline, CDR1 SGHNT and CDR2 YYREEE (reference sequence). The CDR3 sequence is 16 residues long. The V gene end was trimmed by 3 bases and the J gene end by 4 bases; junction bases not matched to a gene: 13. Study findings and constraints: After vaccination, at late timepoints, clones induced by infection and by vaccine contracted markedly.

Sequencing in the ViraFEST assay came after antigen-specific CD4+ T cells had been expanded with viral peptide pools, which were used to stimulate PBMC. Cells that had been cultured for roughly eleven days were the source of isolated CD4+ T cells. Vaccination of participants consisted of two doses of either the BNT162b2 or mRNA-1273 vaccine. Repertoires were generated with immunoSEQ multiplex PCR, while TCRdb's copy carries only in-frame clones and drops some. The table includes some 25,000 clones, around 79% detected once. The sequence was collected from a human donor who received a COVID-19 vaccine. The sample in question was CD4+ T cells from PBMCs cultured with SARS-CoV-2 spike peptides, obtained after COVID-19 vaccination. The J gene is TRBJ2-7, the V gene TRBV5-4; 7 bases map to TRBD2. The CDR3 region is CASSSRTRHGTYEQYF. The DNA of the CDR3 is TGTGCCAGCAGCTCCCGGACTAGGCACGGGACTTACGAGCAGTACTTC.